A selection of T cell receptor beta chains follows, all from one sample in a study of OX40 agonist ivuxolimab in advanced cancers. The method was immunoSEQ multiplex PCR; TCRdb's version includes in-frame clones alone and lacks a portion of them. The sample holds 60,000 to 90,000 clones, 80% to 85% seen once. Sequenced material: CD4+ or CD8+ T cells sorted from blood, taken in a trial of the OX40 agonist ivuxolimab. The receptor source for this set is an adult with an advanced solid tumor such as melanoma, head and neck, liver or kidney cancer. Both conserved end residues are part of each CDR3. The D gene is left open where the match is weak.

j_call v_call d_call cdr3_aa
TRBJ1-3 TRBV9 NA CASSLLGLGNTIYF
TRBJ1-4 TRBV6-6 TRBD1 CASSGAGGNEKLFF
TRBJ2-7 TRBV5-6 NA CASSPGTLYEQYF
TRBJ2-3 TRBV30 NA CAWSSTTGDTQYF
TRBJ2-7 TRBV28 NA CASSLHYEQYF
TRBJ1-1 TRBV4-2 NA CASSQETWEMGTEAFF
TRBJ1-3 TRBV28 NA CASSLGPGGSGNTIYF
TRBJ1-2 TRBV2 NA CASSVSGHGYTF
TRBJ1-6 TRBV5-1 TRBD1 CATKTGENSPLHF
TRBJ2-7 TRBV19 NA CASRQDTSYEQYF
TRBJ1-1 TRBV5-4 NA CASSLGQWGNTEAFF
TRBJ2-3 TRBV11-2 TRBD2 CASSLSHIAGGNTDTQYF
TRBJ1-1 TRBV7-9 NA CASSLGGGNTEAFF
TRBJ2-7 TRBV6-4 NA CASSDRWRCYEQYF
TRBJ1-2 TRBV4-1 TRBD1 CASSQGQGTYGYTF
TRBJ1-3 TRBV6-1 NA CASSVVPESSGNTIYF
TRBJ1-2 TRBV5-1 NA CASSLGRAGYTF
TRBJ1-5 TRBV2 NA CASNPGLNQPQHF
TRBJ1-2 TRBV19 TRBD1 CASSIFGQVYGYTF
TRBJ2-5 TRBV5-4 NA CASSLGVGQQETQYF
TRBJ1-3 TRBV6-6 NA CASSPQGNGNTIYF
TRBJ1-2 TRBV9 NA CASSVDPGAEEGYTF
TRBJ1-4 TRBV30 NA CAWTRGFNEKLFF
TRBJ1-1 TRBV5-1 TRBD1 CASSLEQGSSLRAFF
TRBJ2-1 TRBV29-1 NA CSVAPGRGNEQFF
TRBJ1-2 TRBV10-1 NA CASRSNRAGYTF
TRBJ1-3 TRBV7-8 NA CASSLAEQGGYTIYF
TRBJ2-1 TRBV4-1 NA CASSQVVALGNEQFF
TRBJ1-3 TRBV7-9 NA CASRREGNTIYF
TRBJ2-3 TRBV7-2 NA CASSLPFSSEDTQYF
TRBJ2-7 TRBV18 NA CASSPPTGLSSYEQYF
TRBJ2-5 TRBV5-6 TRBD2 CASAAGAYQETQYF
TRBJ1-2 TRBV9 NA CASSAGREYDYGYTF
TRBJ1-5 TRBV5-1 NA CASSLQGGGNQPQHF
TRBJ1-3 TRBV18 NA CASSPPGRVASSGNTIYF
TRBJ2-7 TRBV7-9 NA CASSSETGSSYEQYF
TRBJ2-2 TRBV6-1 NA CASSGYSQTGELFF
TRBJ2-1 TRBV11-3 NA CASSPYVVQRNEQFF
TRBJ1-3 TRBV4-1 NA CASSQAPGPGNTIYF
TRBJ2-7 TRBV4-2 TRBD1 CASSLGQGTYEQYF
TRBJ1-4 TRBV5-1 NA CASSPSEGGEKLFF
NA TRBV18 NA CASSPNYEQYF
TRBJ2-7 TRBV19 TRBD2 CASRPSGSVYEQYF
TRBJ2-1 TRBV19 NA CASSRAASSYNEQFF
TRBJ2-3 TRBV28 TRBD2 CASGTSGTADTQYF
TRBJ1-4 TRBV7-8 NA CASSSKTTNEKLFF
TRBJ2-5 TRBV10-3 NA CAISGGLRETQYF